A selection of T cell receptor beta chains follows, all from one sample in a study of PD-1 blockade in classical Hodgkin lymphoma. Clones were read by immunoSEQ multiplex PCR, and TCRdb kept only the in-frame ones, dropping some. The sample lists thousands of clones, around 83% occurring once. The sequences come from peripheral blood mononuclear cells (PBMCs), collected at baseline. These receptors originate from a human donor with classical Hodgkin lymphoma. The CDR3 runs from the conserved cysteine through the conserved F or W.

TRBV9	CASSVGRRNTGELFF
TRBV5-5	CASRRKSGSMETQYF
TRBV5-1	CASSLDRAYNEQFF
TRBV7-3	CASSPRTSEMMNEQFF
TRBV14	CASSQWTGGYEQYF
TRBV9	CASSATLPGAGRSALGNTIYF
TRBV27	CASSPTGERYGYTF
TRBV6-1	CASSDYAGKTDTQYF
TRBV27	CASSPRGLVTDTQYF
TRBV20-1	CSADGQGEAFF
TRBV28	CASKPQRWGYAKNIQYF
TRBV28	CASSLGPRYEQFF
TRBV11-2	CASSLPGRRAYEQYF
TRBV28	CASRDPITYEQYF
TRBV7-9	CASSLSSYEQYF